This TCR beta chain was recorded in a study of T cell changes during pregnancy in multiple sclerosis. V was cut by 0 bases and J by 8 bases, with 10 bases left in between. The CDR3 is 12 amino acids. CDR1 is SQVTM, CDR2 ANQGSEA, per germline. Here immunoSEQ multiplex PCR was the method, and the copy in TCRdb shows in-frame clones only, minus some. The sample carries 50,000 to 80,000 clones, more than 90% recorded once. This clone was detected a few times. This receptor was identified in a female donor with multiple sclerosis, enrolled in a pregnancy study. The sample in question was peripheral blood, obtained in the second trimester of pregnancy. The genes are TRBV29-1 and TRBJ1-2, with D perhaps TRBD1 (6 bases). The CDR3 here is CSVEDRGGGYTF. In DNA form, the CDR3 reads TGCAGCGTTGAAGATCGCGGGGGCGGCTACACCTTC.